The entry that follows covers one TCR beta chain sequence. What it binds is not known. Individual cDNA molecules (in the library) carried attached unique molecular identifiers. In the original workflow: Between about 20,000 and 690,600 TCRs appeared in each sample, and the median stood at roughly 100,000. MiXCR was run by TCRdb on the 5' RACE reads, yielding one entry per CDR3 protein. TCRdb, not the original authors, processed these V and J calls. Among about 110,000 distinct CDR3 sequences, 15% to 20% were seen once, and the ten largest hold 2.5% to 3%. The sample comes from a study of human T cells and chemical hapten exposure. Across the whole study: Among samples, TCR yields varied mainly because of small differences in pooled library volume. Study-wide findings and caveats: The study found that DPC sensitization did not change TCRs above 1 in 1000 frequency.

Germline CDR1 SNHLY, CDR2 FYNNEI. The CDR3 contains 14 residues. V was clipped by 9 bases and J by 1 base; unmatched bases: 8. The total RNA was obtained from whole blood that was not fractionated. The chain recombines TRBV2 with TRBJ1-1; TRBD1 aligns across 7 bases. The source is a human donor in good health. CDR3 bases: TGTGCCAGGAACAGGGAGGGGGCGAACACTGAAGCTTTCTTT. This sequence encodes CARNREGANTEAFF.